This passage covers 21 T cell receptor beta chains from one sample sequenced in a study of CD8+ T cells in alopecia areata. Treatment: oral pan-JAK inhibitor, 5-10 mg twice daily. In each case, RNA was isolated and then reverse transcribed into cDNA as the sequencing template. TCRdb's table, derived via immunoSEQ multiplex PCR, lists solely in-frame clones and lacks some. The data show around 190,000 clones, with 60% seen just once and over 1% held by the top ten. The sample was CD4+ T cells sorted from blood, taken at week 24, from a patient treated with tofacitinib. The source of these receptors is a human donor with alopecia areata.

The chain employs TRBV5-6 and TRBJ1-2; possible D gene TRBD1, 5 bases. Germline lookup yields CDR1 SGHDT and CDR2 YYEEEE. The V end was cut by 4 bases, the J end by 3 bases, with 16 bases between. The CDR3 extends over 15 amino acids. DNA of the CDR3: TGTGCCAGCAGCCAATGGACAAGGAGAGACTATGGCTACACCTTC. It encodes CASSQWTRRDYGYTF. Supplemented by reference TRBV5-6 and TRBJ1-2, the full variable domain reads DAGVTQSPTHLIKTRGQQVTLRCSPKSGHDTVSWYQQALGQGPQFIFQYYEEEERQRGNFPDRFSGHQFPNYSSELNVNALLLGDSALYLCASSQWTRRDYGYTFGSGTRLTVV.

This rearrangement joins TRBV29-1 to TRBJ1-1; the D gene is possibly TRBD1 (5 bases). This CDR3 is built from 12 residues. V was pared by 4 bases and J by 3 bases, with 9 bases between. Germline CDR1 is SQVTM and CDR2 is ANQGSEA. CDR3 protein: CSVGRAHTEAFF. DNA of the CDR3: TGCAGCGTTGGCAGGGCGCACACTGAAGCTTTCTTT.

The rearrangement uses TRBV15 and TRBJ2-7, with D perhaps TRBD1 or TRBD2 (5 bases each). V lost 0 bases to trimming and J lost 2 bases, with 11 bases between them. The CDR3 covers 15 residues. CDR1 and CDR2 (germline): LNHNV, YYDKDF (reference sequence). CDR3 sequence reads: CATSRDRDQTYEQYF. DNA of the CDR3: TGTGCCACCAGCAGAGATCGGGACCAAACCTACGAGCAGTACTTC.

V usage is TRBV4-2 and J usage is TRBJ1-2, with no clear D. Germline V gene sequence: CDR1 LGHNA, CDR2 YNFKEQ. The CDR3 has 14 residues. Trimming took off 2 bases at V and 4 bases at J, with 11 bases between the two ends. DNA of the CDR3: TGTGCCAGCAGCCAATTGGGAGAGAGCTATGGCTACACCTTC. Translated, it gives CASSQLGESYGYTF.

This clone turned up a few times. The rearrangement joins TRBV5-1 to TRBJ2-5; D gene unclear. The germline CDR1 and CDR2 sequences are SGHRS and YFSETQ. The CDR3 is 15 residues long. Trimming shortened V by 4 bases and J by 4 bases, and 17 bases separated the two germline ends. The CDR3 spells CASSLRGVQRETQYF. The CDR3 DNA sequence: TGCGCCAGCAGCCTCCGTGGGGTCCAAAGAGAGACCCAGTACTTC.

The gene calls are TRBV5-1 and TRBJ2-3; D uncertain. The length of the CDR3 is 15 residues. Trimming removed 4 bases at V and 3 bases at J, with 15 bases between. The V gene's germline CDR1 is SGHRS and CDR2 YFSETQ. CDR3 residues: CASSVSPRATDTQYF. The CDR3 region has the DNA TGCGCCAGCAGCGTAAGTCCCCGAGCGACAGATACGCAGTATTTT. Variable domain in full (rest from reference TRBV5-1 and TRBJ2-3): KAGVTQTPRYLIKTRGQQVTLSCSPISGHRSVSWYQQTPGQGLQFLFEYFSETQRNKGNFPGRFSGRQFSNSRSEMNVSTLELGDSALYLCASSVSPRATDTQYFGPGTRLTVL.

The CDR3 DNA reads TGTGCCACCAGCAGATCAGGGTACAATGAGCAGTTCTTC. It encodes CATSRSGYNEQFF. J is TRBJ2-1 and V is TRBV15; D may be TRBD1 (5 bases). There are 13 residues in the CDR3. Trimming pared 2 bases from V and 4 bases from J, leaving 6 bases between. CDR1 and CDR2 (germline): LNHNV, YYDKDF (reference sequence).

This chain connects TRBV5-6 to TRBJ2-2; D is undetermined. This CDR3 is built from 15 residues. V was trimmed by 0 bases and J by 1 base, leaving 7 bases between them. Germline V lookup: CDR1 SGHDT, CDR2 YYEEEE. The chain's CDR3 is CASSLVGLNTGELFF. DNA for the CDR3: TGTGCCAGCAGCTTGGTCGGCTTGAACACCGGGGAGCTGTTTTTT. Using reference TRBV5-6 and TRBJ2-2 for the parts outside the CDR3, the full variable domain is DAGVTQSPTHLIKTRGQQVTLRCSPKSGHDTVSWYQQALGQGPQFIFQYYEEEERQRGNFPDRFSGHQFPNYSSELNVNALLLGDSALYLCASSLVGLNTGELFFGEGSRLTVL.

This chain uses TRBV30 with TRBJ1-1, with unresolved D. CDR3 length: 11 residues. Germline lookup yields CDR1 GTSNPN and CDR2 SVGIG (reference sequence). V lost 4 bases and J lost 0, with 3 bases in between. The CDR3 sequence is CAWTVNTEAFF. CDR3 bases: TGTGCCTGGACAGTGAACACTGAAGCTTTCTTT.

The V call is TRBV29-1, the J call TRBJ2-1; tentatively, D is TRBD1 or TRBD2 (5 bases each). The CDR3 contains 11 residues. V was shortened by 7 bases and J by 6 bases, with 10 bases between the two germline ends. CDR1 SQVTM and CDR2 ANQGSEA come from the germline V gene. The CDR3, as DNA: TGCAGCGCCGGGACCACCAATGAGCAGTTCTTC. It specifies CSAGTTNEQFF.

This clone is termed medium-sized. The chain links TRBV7-2 to TRBJ1-6; 8 bases match TRBD1. The CDR3 consists of 15 residues. The germline gives CDR1 SGHTA, CDR2 FQGNSA. V trimming: 4 bases; J trimming: 5 bases; junction bases outside the gene matches: 4. The CDR3 DNA reads TGTGCCAGCAGCTCCCAGACAGGGGATAATTCACCCCTCCACTTT. Residues: CASSSQTGDNSPLHF.

The chain recombines TRBV7-2 with TRBJ2-7; D might be TRBD1 or TRBD2, each matching 5 bases. The germline gives CDR1 SGHTA, CDR2 FQGNSA. This CDR3 region has 14 residues. The ends were cut back, 5 bases at V and 1 base at J, with 12 bases in the middle. CDR3: CASSQGTSSYEQYF. Here the CDR3 DNA reads TGTGCCAGCAGCCAAGGGACGTCTTCCTACGAGCAGTACTTC.

The chain recombines TRBV29-1 with TRBJ2-1; D uncertain. CDR3 length: 12 residues. Looked up from germline, CDR1 is SQVTM and CDR2 is ANQGSEA. Between the trimmed V and J ends, which lost 5 bases and 3 bases, there was a span of 8 bases. CDR3 sequence: CSVLLNYNEQFF. CDR3 nucleotides: TGCAGCGTTTTATTGAACTACAATGAGCAGTTCTTC.

This clone was found a few times. The chain has TRBV6-5 and TRBJ1-4; 9 nucleotides align to TRBD1. Trimming removed 6 bases from V and 11 bases from J; junction bases left unmatched: 7. This CDR3 is 13 amino acids long. In germline, CDR1 is MNHEY, CDR2 SVGAGI. CDR3 in amino acids: CASSLLGQGKLFF. The CDR3 DNA reads TGTGCCAGCAGCCTCCTCGGACAGGGGAAACTGTTTTTT.

This chain connects TRBV19 to TRBJ2-7, with D possibly being TRBD1 (5 bases). Germline values: CDR1 LNHDA, CDR2 SQIVND (reference sequence). The germline V and J ends were trimmed by 5 bases and 7 bases, with 15 bases remaining between them. The CDR3 runs 13 residues. Here the CDR3 reads CASSLQGMGEQYF. The CDR3 coding sequence is TGTGCCAGTAGTTTGCAGGGAATGGGAGAGCAGTACTTC.

This clone was counted a few times. The chain combines TRBV29-1 with TRBJ2-5; D ambiguous. The ends were cut back, 3 bases at V and 3 bases at J, with 11 bases in the middle. The V gene's germline CDR1 is SQVTM and CDR2 ANQGSEA. This CDR3 has 13 residues. The CDR3 protein is CSVEGRSEETQYF. The CDR3 DNA follows: TGCAGCGTTGAGGGCAGGTCTGAAGAGACCCAGTACTTC.

The rearrangement joins TRBV11-3 to TRBJ2-3; D gene uncertain. V was cut by 1 base and J by 4 bases, with 6 bases left in between. This CDR3 is built from 13 residues. Looked up from germline, CDR1 is SGHNT and CDR2 is YENEEA. The CDR3 bases are TGTGCCAGCAGCTTAGCTAAGTCAGATACGCAGTATTTT. As protein: CASSLAKSDTQYF.

The rearrangement links TRBV29-1 to TRBJ2-3; 7 bases match TRBD2. Germline V gene sequence: CDR1 SQVTM, CDR2 ANQGSEA. Unmatched junction bases numbered 4, after V lost 8 bases and J lost 2 bases. The CDR3 has 12 amino acids. CDR3: CSTGTTTDTQYF. CDR3 nucleotide sequence: TGCAGCACCGGGACTACCACAGATACGCAGTATTTT.

A few counts support this clone. V and J are TRBV15 and TRBJ1-4; TRBD1 matches 7 bases. The V gene end was trimmed by 5 bases and the J gene end by 5 bases; junction bases not matched to a gene: 5. Germline V gene lookup returns CDR1 LNHNV and CDR2 YYDKDF (reference sequence). This CDR3 has 14 amino acids. The CDR3, as DNA: TGTGCCACCAGCCGGCAGGGGGGCAATGAAAAACTGTTTTTT. Translating it yields CATSRQGGNEKLFF.

This clone has only one observation. This chain uses TRBV25-1 with TRBJ2-7; D gene uncertain. Trimming stripped 6 bases from V and 4 bases from J, with 7 bases between. CDR3 size: 11 residues. Germline values: CDR1 MGHDK, CDR2 SYGVNS. CDR3 bases: TGTGCCAGCAGCCTCCGGTACGAGCAGTACTTC. Translated: CASSLRYEQYF.

This clone was observed a handful of times. This rearrangement joins TRBV19 to TRBJ2-3; D is perhaps TRBD1 or TRBD2 (5 bases each). Germline-derived CDR1 and CDR2 are LNHDA and SQIVND (reference sequence). The CDR3 contains 14 residues. Trimming left V 5 bases short and J 6 bases short, with 15 bases between. CDR3 region: CASSGSWGGDTQYF. The CDR3 bases are TGTGCCAGTAGTGGCAGTTGGGGCGGGGATACGCAGTATTTT.